The text below deals with one T cell receptor (beta chain). Its target is unknown. This specimen comes from a study of post-analysis software for immune sequencing data. The overall study: Patients had relapsing-remitting, secondary progressive or progressive-relapsing multiple sclerosis; some lacked subtype.

Unique molecular identifiers tagged the TCR beta cDNA libraries. The authors obtained 400,000 to 600,000 cDNA molecules from approximately 1 to 10 million T cells. TCRdb re-called the PCR reads with MiXCR, one entry per CDR3 protein. Of 700,000 to 800,000 distinct CDR3 sequences in the sample, roughly 29% are singletons; the top ten hold around 0.56%. Study findings and constraints: When patients were compared with controls, about five TRBV segments were more frequent, TRBV5-6, TRBV5-1 and TRBV20-1 among them. F measure grouped same-batch samples tightly together. Compared with controls, patients showed significantly lower normalized Chao1 diversity.

Germline assignment: CDR1 SGHRS and CDR2 YFSETQ. CDR3 length: 16 amino acids. V is TRBV5-1 and J is TRBJ2-5; tentative D call: TRBD1 (5 bases). The assigned J gene may be wrong: the sequence end matches TRBJ2-7 better. The TCR was taken from a girl aged 5-17 years with multiple sclerosis. Sequenced: blood. This CDR3 reads CASSLGSAGAVNEQYF. The DNA for the CDR3 is TGCGCCAGCAGCTTGGGAAGTGCTGGGGCAGTCAACGAGCAGTACTTC.